These 24 T cell receptor beta chains were sequenced from one sample in a study of blood T cell repertoires in COVID-19. The repertoire was sequenced with immunoSEQ multiplex PCR; TCRdb's copy has only in-frame clones and lacks some. Among around 250,000 clones listed, roughly nine tenths were seen once. The sample was PBMCs or T cells enriched from blood (not recorded which). These receptors were collected from a human donor in a cohort exposed to, infected with or recovered from COVID-19 (not recorded which). The donor label of this sample is uncertain.

The chain carries TRBV5-6 and TRBJ2-1, with TRBD1 identical over 7 bases. The germline gives CDR1 SGHDT, CDR2 YYEEEE. The CDR3 covers 13 residues. V lost 4 bases, J lost 9 bases, and 7 bases stayed unmatched. The CDR3 DNA reads as TGTGCCAGCAGCCTTACAGGGGTGGGTGAGCAGTTCTTC. It is translated as CASSLTGVGEQFF.

The chain carries TRBV5-1 and TRBJ2-5; D uncertain. V was trimmed by 2 bases and J by 3 bases, leaving 5 bases between them. This CDR3 is built from 12 residues. The germline CDR1 and CDR2 sequences are SGHRS and YFSETQ. CDR3 in amino acids: CASSFNKETQYF. DNA of the CDR3: TGCGCCAGCAGCTTTAACAAAGAGACCCAGTACTTC. Drawing the rest from reference TRBV5-1 and TRBJ2-5, the complete variable domain is KAGVTQTPRYLIKTRGQQVTLSCSPISGHRSVSWYQQTPGQGLQFLFEYFSETQRNKGNFPGRFSGRQFSNSRSEMNVSTLELGDSALYLCASSFNKETQYFGPGTRLLVL.

V and J are TRBV3-1 (or the pseudogene TRBV3-2) and TRBJ1-2; TRBD1 matches at 9 bases. Germline values: CDR1 LGHDT, CDR2 YNNKEL (reference sequence). The CDR3 runs to 14 residues. The trim removed 2 bases at V and 8 bases at J, leaving 6 bases unmatched. As DNA, the CDR3 is TGTGCCAGCAGCCAACAAGACAGGGGGGGCGGCTACACCTTC. Translation gives CASSQQDRGGGYTF.

The gene calls are TRBV21-1 and TRBJ1-2; the table assigns TRBD1, which was not confirmed against the DNA. TRBV21-1 is labeled a pseudogene. The CDR3 is made up of 15 amino acids. The CDR3 region is CASSNNRMENYGYTF. CDR3 nucleotides: TGTGCCAGCAGCAACAACAGGATGGAAAACTATGGCTACACCTTC.

V and J are TRBV19 and TRBJ1-1, with D perhaps matching TRBD1 (5 bases). The CDR3 is 11 amino acids. The germline gives CDR1 LNHDA, CDR2 SQIVND (reference sequence). Trimming pared 6 bases from V and 6 bases from J, leaving 8 bases between. The CDR3 nucleotides read TGTGCCAGTAGCAAGGGGTCTGAAGCTTTCTTT. This sequence encodes CASSKGSEAFF.

The CDR3 nucleotides are TGTGCCAGCACCTTGTCCAGGGGCCCACCGTACAATGAGCAGTTCTTC. As protein: CASTLSRGPPYNEQFF. The V gene is TRBV7-2, the J gene TRBJ2-1; perhaps TRBD1 as D (6 bases). This CDR3 is 16 amino acids long. CDR1 and CDR2 (germline): SGHTA, FQGNSA. The V end was cut by 7 bases, the J end by 4 bases, with 20 bases between. Combining the CDR3 with reference TRBV7-2 and TRBJ2-1 gives the whole variable domain GAGVSQSPSNKVTEKGKDVELRCDPISGHTALYWYRQSLGQGLEFLIYFQGNSAPDKSGLPSDRFSAERTGGSVSTLTIQRTQQEDSAVYLCASTLSRGPPYNEQFFGPGTRLTVL.

The chain's CDR3 is CASSRDSNSPLHF. CDR3 DNA sequence: TGCGCCAGCAGCCGGGACAGTAATTCACCCCTCCACTTT. The chain employs TRBV5-1 and TRBJ1-6; 7 bases are shared with TRBD1. Germline assignment: CDR1 SGHRS and CDR2 YFSETQ. This CDR3 comprises 13 residues. With 4 bases clipped from V and 6 bases from J, the junction kept 1 base outside the gene matches. The variable domain in full, completed from reference TRBV5-1 and TRBJ1-6, reads KAGVTQTPRYLIKTRGQQVTLSCSPISGHRSVSWYQQTPGQGLQFLFEYFSETQRNKGNFPGRFSGRQFSNSRSEMNVSTLELGDSALYLCASSRDSNSPLHFGNGTRLTVT.

The CDR3 loop is CASSMGRGAAGNTIYF. For the CDR3, the DNA is TGTGCCAGTAGTATGGGAAGGGGCGCAGCTGGAAACACCATATATTTT. The rearrangement links TRBV19 to TRBJ1-3; tentative D call: TRBD1 (5 bases). The germline CDR1 and CDR2 sequences are LNHDA and SQIVND (reference sequence). Trimming cost V 3 bases and J 2 bases, with 14 bases left between them. The CDR3 totals 16 residues.

The chain uses TRBV25-1 and TRBJ2-3; TRBD1 matches at 7 bases. V trimming: 3 bases; J trimming: 0 bases; junction bases outside the gene matches: 6. CDR3 length: 16 amino acids. Germline CDR1 MGHDK, CDR2 SYGVNS. The CDR3 is CASSDPDRVSTDTQYF. The DNA for the CDR3 is TGTGCCAGCAGTGATCCCGACAGGGTTAGCACAGATACGCAGTATTTT.

This chain uses TRBV15 with TRBJ2-5; a weak D match, TRBD1 (6 bases). CDR1 is LNHNV, CDR2 YYDKDF, per germline (reference sequence). V lost 4 bases, J lost 1 base, and 10 bases lay in between. The CDR3 runs 14 residues. CDR3 sequence (DNA): TGTGCCACCAGCACCGGACAGCCCCAAGAGACCCAGTACTTC. Its translation is CATSTGQPQETQYF.

Concerning this clone: The junction differs from germline at one of its ends, possibly a read error. The J gene is TRBJ2-7, the V gene TRBV4-1, with 7 bases aligning to TRBD2. Germline CDR1 and CDR2: MGHRA and YSYEKL. The CDR3 runs 15 residues. The CDR3 bases are TGCGCCAGCACCCAAGATGGGGAGGGGAGGTACGAGCAGTACTTC. As protein: CASTQDGEGRYEQYF.

The J gene is TRBJ1-1, the V gene TRBV5-1, with TRBD1 as a possible D gene (6 bases). V dropped 4 bases and J dropped 0 bases, with 10 bases sitting between them. Germline CDR1 and CDR2: SGHRS and YFSETQ. The CDR3 spans 14 residues. In DNA, the CDR3 is TGCGCCAGCAGCCCCGGGACACTGAACACTGAAGCTTTCTTT. It specifies CASSPGTLNTEAFF.

This clone was detected only once. The V and J genes are TRBV19 and TRBJ1-1; D is ambiguous. The length of the CDR3 is 14 residues. Germline CDR1 reads LNHDA; CDR2 reads SQIVND (reference sequence). Trimming cost V 5 bases and J 0 bases, with 10 bases left between them. CDR3 in DNA: TGTGCCAGTAGTGCAGGATATATGAACACTGAAGCTTTCTTT. Its translation: CASSAGYMNTEAFF.

J is TRBJ1-3 and V is TRBV4-3, with D perhaps matching TRBD1 (5 bases). CDR1 is LGHNA, CDR2 YSLEER, per germline. The CDR3 consists of 15 residues. V gave up 0 bases and J gave up 6 bases, with 12 bases separating them. The CDR3 protein is CASSQDLAGQNTIYF. CDR3 coding DNA: TGCGCCAGCAGCCAAGACCTTGCAGGGCAAAACACCATATATTTT.

This chain links TRBV19 with TRBJ2-3; D might be TRBD2 (6 bases). With 5 bases removed from V and 0 bases from J, the gap between germline ends came to 12 bases. The CDR3 spans 15 residues. From germline, CDR1 is LNHDA and CDR2 SQIVND (reference sequence). The CDR3: CASSPTRGSTDTQYF. Here the CDR3 DNA reads TGTGCCAGTAGTCCGACTAGAGGAAGCACAGATACGCAGTATTTT.

The V gene is TRBV5-1, the J gene TRBJ2-7; TRBD1 matches at 9 bases. The CDR3 consists of 15 residues. V was pared by 4 bases and J by 4 bases, with 9 bases of the junction left unmatched. The germline V gene encodes CDR1 SGHRS and CDR2 YFSETQ. Here the CDR3 DNA reads TGCGCCAGCAGCAAAGAAACAGGGGGCGGTTACGAGCAGTACTTC. Its protein is CASSKETGGGYEQYF. Looking up the rest from reference TRBV5-1 and TRBJ2-7 gives the full variable domain: KAGVTQTPRYLIKTRGQQVTLSCSPISGHRSVSWYQQTPGQGLQFLFEYFSETQRNKGNFPGRFSGRQFSNSRSEMNVSTLELGDSALYLCASSKETGGGYEQYFGPGTRLTVT.

This clone was observed once. This chain links TRBV30 with TRBJ1-6; 7 bases fit TRBD1. Germline V CDR1 and CDR2: GTSNPN, SVGIG (reference sequence). V shed 2 bases and J 6 bases; nucleotides not matched to a gene: 7. The CDR3 runs 15 residues. CDR3 protein: CAWSTLDRINSPLHF. CDR3 coding DNA: TGTGCCTGGAGTACCCTGGACAGGATTAATTCACCCCTCCACTTT.

J is TRBJ1-2 and V is TRBV5-1; D not certain. This CDR3 has 14 amino acids. Trimming cost V 0 bases and J 4 bases, with 10 bases left between them. Germline V CDR1 and CDR2: SGHRS, YFSETQ. The CDR3 region has the DNA TGCGCCAGCAGCTTGGATCGGGGTCTCTATGGCTACACCTTC. This codes for CASSLDRGLYGYTF.

This sequence joins TRBV7-6 and TRBJ1-1, with D maybe TRBD1 (6 bases). Germline loops: CDR1 SGHVS, CDR2 FNYEAQ. The CDR3 sequence is 15 residues long. The germline V and J ends were trimmed by 5 bases and 0 bases, with 13 bases remaining between them. The chain's CDR3 is CASSPGVLMNTEAFF. CDR3 coding DNA: TGTGCCAGCAGCCCAGGGGTGTTGATGAACACTGAAGCTTTCTTT. Variable domain in full (rest from reference TRBV7-6 and TRBJ1-1): GAGVSQSPRYKVTKRGQDVALRCDPISGHVSLYWYRQALGQGPEFLTYFNYEAQQDKSGLPNDRFSAERPEGSISTLTIQRTEQRDSAMYRCASSPGVLMNTEAFFGQGTRLTVV.

The V gene is TRBV18, the J gene TRBJ2-2; TRBD1 aligns across 7 bases. CDR1 is KGHSH and CDR2 is LQKENI in the germline V gene. V lost 0 bases, J lost 4 bases, and 8 bases stayed unmatched. The CDR3 sequence is 17 residues long. CDR3 sequence (DNA): TGTGCCAGCTCACCACCCCGAATAGCAGGGGGCACCGGGGAGCTGTTTTTT. Translating it yields CASSPPRIAGGTGELFF.

CDR3 bases: TGTGCCAGCATTTTTGCGGGGGGCGAGCAGTACTTC. Translated: CASIFAGGEQYF. J is TRBJ2-7 and V is TRBV6-5, with 8 bases matching TRBD2. The trim removed 7 bases at V and 6 bases at J, leaving 5 bases unmatched. The CDR3 loop spans 12 amino acids. Germline values: CDR1 MNHEY, CDR2 SVGAGI.

The rearrangement uses TRBV3-1 (or the pseudogene TRBV3-2) and TRBJ2-7, with TRBD2 identical over 12 bases. CDR3 length: 21 residues. V lost 5 bases and J lost 0; bases outside the gene matches: 20. Per the germline V gene, CDR1 is LGHDT and CDR2 is YNNKEL (reference sequence). The CDR3 DNA reads as TGTGCCAGCAGCTCCTCGCCCCTAGCGGGGGGGCCGGGAAGAAGCTCCTACGAGCAGTACTTC. Its translation: CASSSSPLAGGPGRSSYEQYF.

V and J are TRBV5-4 and TRBJ2-6, with D maybe TRBD2 (7 bases). The CDR3 has 19 amino acids. The V gene's germline CDR1 is SGHNT and CDR2 YYREEE (reference sequence). Between the trimmed V and J ends, which lost 4 bases and 1 base, there was a span of 21 bases. In DNA form, the CDR3 reads TGTGCCAGCAGCACCCCCCTCGGGGGGCGCGAGTCTGGGGCCAACGTCCTGACTTTC. Translated: CASSTPLGGRESGANVLTF. The full variable domain, rest sourced from reference TRBV5-4 and TRBJ2-6, is ETGVTQSPTHLIKTRGQQVTLRCSSQSGHNTVSWYQQALGQGPQFIFQYYREEENGRGNFPPRFSGLQFPNYSSELNVNALELDDSALYLCASSTPLGGRESGANVLTFGAGSRLTVL.

This clone was found a few times. This sequence joins TRBV2 and TRBJ2-7, with no clear D. The CDR3 spans 12 residues. V dropped 4 bases and J dropped 4 bases, with 8 bases sitting between them. The germline V gene encodes CDR1 SNHLY and CDR2 FYNNEI. The CDR3 bases are TGTGCCAGCAGTGGCGTTAATTACGAGCAGTACTTC. It specifies CASSGVNYEQYF.